Ten or more counts support the clone carrying this T cell receptor beta chain. These data come from a study of response to subunit inactivated influenza vaccine. The CDR3 totals 12 residues. V was shortened by 3 bases and J by 12 bases, with 12 bases between the two germline ends. TCRdb called the RT-PCR reads again in MiXCR, with one record for every CDR3 protein. This table holds roughly 500,000 distinct CDR3 sequences, approximately 17% found once. The sample in question was CD4+ T cells sorted from PBMCs, obtained roughly 24 months after vaccination. The chain has TRBV12-3 or TRBV12-4 and TRBJ2-1; weak D call: TRBD2 (6 bases). The receptor was isolated from a man in his fifties or sixties who received an inactivated influenza vaccine. The CDR3 here is CASSFGDLRQFF. The CDR3, as DNA: TGTGCCAGCAGTTTCGGGGACTTAAGGCAGTTCTTC.